These 26 T cell receptor beta chains originate from one sample sequenced in a study of cytomegalovirus exposure and HLA in healthy donors. Libraries were prepared by immunoSEQ multiplex PCR; TCRdb keeps only in-frame clonotypes and omits some of them. Of 120,000 or so clones detected, approximately 87% appear once; the ten largest clones hold approximately 1.5%. The sequenced material came from PBMCs. The receptors stem from a woman younger than 45 in good health and CMV-seropositive.

This chain joins TRBV7-7 and TRBJ2-1, with a possible D match to TRBD2 (5 bases). CDR3 length: 16 residues. The V gene's germline CDR1 is SSHAT and CDR2 FNYEAQ (reference sequence). Between the trimmed V and J ends, which lost 5 bases and 0 bases, there was a span of 14 bases. In DNA, the CDR3 is TGTGCCAGCAGCCGGGCCGGAGGCAGCTCCTACAATGAGCAGTTCTTC. Translated, it gives CASSRAGGSSYNEQFF.

This chain links TRBV7-6 with TRBJ2-2, with 7 nucleotides matching TRBD1. The germline V gene encodes CDR1 SGHVS and CDR2 FNYEAQ. There are 16 residues in the CDR3. The J segment lost 5 bases and the V segment lost 1 base, leaving 7 bases of the junction unmatched. This chain's CDR3 is CASSLGDSLITGELFF. The DNA of the CDR3 is TGTGCCAGCAGCTTAGGGGACAGCCTGATTACCGGGGAGCTGTTTTTT.

Written as DNA, the CDR3 is TGTGCCAGCAGTTCCCACTGGACTAGCGGGAGGGCGCAATACGAGCAGTACTTC. Amino acids: CASSSHWTSGRAQYEQYF. The rearrangement links TRBV2 to TRBJ2-7; 15 bases are shared with TRBD2. The CDR3 is 18 residues long. Unmatched junction bases numbered 12, after V lost 5 bases and J lost 4 bases. Germline CDR1 SNHLY, CDR2 FYNNEI. The full variable domain, rest sourced from reference TRBV2 and TRBJ2-7, is EPEVTQTPSHQVTQMGQEVILRCVPISNHLYFYWYRQILGQKVEFLVSFYNNEISEKSEIFDDQFSVERPDGSNFTLKIRSTKLEDSAMYFCASSSHWTSGRAQYEQYFGPGTRLTVT.

Only a few counts were recorded for this clone. Other DNA variants within this sample encode the same CDR3. The J gene is TRBJ1-2, the V gene TRBV6-5; 8 nucleotides align to TRBD1. Germline-derived CDR1 and CDR2 are MNHEY and SVGAGI. This CDR3 has 14 amino acids. V shed 3 bases and J 2 bases; nucleotides not matched to a gene: 2. CDR3 bases: TGTGCCAGCAGTTATGGGACAGGCAACTATGGCTACACCTTC. This translates into CASSYGTGNYGYTF.

The chain combines TRBV30 with TRBJ2-7; 11 positions match TRBD2. J lost 3 bases, V lost 0 bases, and 13 bases had no gene match. From germline, CDR1 is GTSNPN and CDR2 SVGIG (reference sequence). The CDR3 totals 18 residues. The CDR3 DNA reads TGTGCCTGGAGTGTACGGGCTAGCGGGAGGCCCTTATACTACGAGCAGTACTTC. This encodes CAWSVRASGRPLYYEQYF.

The table lists this clone with a count of one. CDR3: CASSPYIRQGVGKAFF. Here the CDR3 DNA reads TGTGCCAGCAGCCCCTACATCAGACAGGGGGTCGGTAAAGCTTTCTTT. This rearrangement joins TRBV7-8 to TRBJ1-1; 9 positions agree with TRBD1. With 5 bases clipped from V and 9 bases from J, the junction kept 16 bases outside the gene matches. The CDR3 spans 16 residues. The germline V gene has CDR1 SGHVS and CDR2 FQNEAQ.

For this clone: The DNA is left out, because the CDR3 cannot be placed on it with certainty; the CDR3 is given as TCRdb lists it. The chain recombines TRBV28 with TRBJ2-4; the table gives TRBD1 as D, unverified against the DNA. Per the germline V gene, CDR1 is MDHEN and CDR2 is SYDVKM. The CDR3 length equals 12 residues, ends included. The CDR3 loop is CASSLVGQGAIF.

The V gene is TRBV4-1, the J gene TRBJ2-5; D may be TRBD2 (6 bases). The CDR3 is 15 amino acids. Germline loops: CDR1 MGHRA, CDR2 YSYEKL. Trimming left V 0 bases short and J 3 bases short, with 11 bases between. CDR3 loop: CASSQEAGREETQYF. The CDR3 DNA is TGCGCCAGCAGCCAAGAAGCGGGCAGGGAAGAGACCCAGTACTTC.

The J gene is TRBJ2-5, the V gene TRBV6-5; 8 bases map to TRBD1. This CDR3 is built from 13 residues. V gave up 5 bases and J gave up 3 bases; unmatched junction bases: 2. Germline loops: CDR1 MNHEY, CDR2 SVGAGI. This CDR3 reads CASSQQGEETQYF. The DNA of the CDR3 is TGTGCCAGCAGTCAACAGGGGGAAGAGACCCAGTACTTC.

V and J are TRBV7-2 and TRBJ1-6; 7 bases are shared with TRBD1. Per germline, CDR1 SGHTA and CDR2 FQGNSA. V lost 5 bases to trimming and J lost 6 bases; unmatched junction nucleotides: 7. CDR3 length: 15 residues. CDR3 residues: CASSRAGTVNSPLHF. The DNA for the CDR3 is TGTGCCAGCAGCCGCGCCGGGACAGTTAATTCACCCCTCCACTTT.

The chain uses TRBV7-9 and TRBJ1-2; a possible D gene is TRBD1 (6 bases). The CDR3 extends over 14 amino acids. CDR1 is SEHNR, CDR2 FQNEAQ, per germline (reference sequence). Trimming removed 1 base at V and 6 bases at J, with 12 bases between. CDR3 sequence (DNA): TGTGCCAGCAGCTTAGTGGGGGCGGTTGATGGCTACACCTTC. Its protein is CASSLVGAVDGYTF.

The rearrangement joins TRBV25-1 to TRBJ2-3; 11 nucleotides line up with TRBD2. Trimming took 5 bases from V and 2 from J; bases not matched to a gene: 3. The length of the CDR3 is 15 residues. Germline V gene lookup returns CDR1 MGHDK and CDR2 SYGVNS. CDR3 coding DNA: TGTGCCAGCAGTACTAGCGGGGGACCCACAGATACGCAGTATTTT. This sequence encodes CASSTSGGPTDTQYF.

The rearrangement uses TRBV5-1 and TRBJ1-1; tentatively, D is TRBD1 (6 bases). There are 14 residues in the CDR3. Germline values: CDR1 SGHRS, CDR2 YFSETQ. Trimming removed 3 bases from V and 3 bases from J, with 12 bases in between. CDR3 residues: CASSSGQGDTEAFF. In DNA form, the CDR3 reads TGCGCCAGCAGCTCGGGACAAGGCGACACTGAAGCTTTCTTT.

The J gene is TRBJ2-1, the V gene TRBV7-3, with 8 bases matching TRBD2. Germline values: CDR1 SGHTA, CDR2 FQGTGA. The length of the CDR3 is 15 residues. Trimming removed 5 bases from V and 8 bases from J; junction bases left unmatched: 11. The CDR3 bases are TGTGCCAGCAGCGCCTCCGGGGGGGTAGGAGATGAGCAGTTCTTC. Translation: CASSASGGVGDEQFF.

J is TRBJ2-3 and V is TRBV7-2, with D perhaps TRBD2 (6 bases). The CDR3 runs 14 residues. V lost 5 bases, J lost 2 bases, and 11 bases lay in between. Germline CDR1 is SGHTA and CDR2 is FQGNSA. The DNA for the CDR3 is TGTGCCAGCAGCCTTGGGACTGTCACAGATACGCAGTATTTT. Translation: CASSLGTVTDTQYF.

This chain connects TRBV7-9 to TRBJ1-1; D might be TRBD1 (6 bases). The CDR3 has 14 amino acids. Trimming left V 5 bases short and J 3 bases short, with 13 bases between. Germline V gene lookup returns CDR1 SEHNR and CDR2 FQNEAQ (reference sequence). The CDR3 nucleotides read TGTGCCAGCAGCCTACAGGGTCGGGACACTGAAGCTTTCTTT. The encoded protein is CASSLQGRDTEAFF.

The gene calls are TRBV9 and TRBJ2-7; TRBD1 aligns across 8 bases. CDR3 size: 12 residues. Germline CDR1 reads SGDLS; CDR2 reads YYNGEE. V shed 3 bases, J shed 7 bases, and the junction held 3 bases outside the gene matches. CDR3 coding DNA: TGTGCCAGCAGCGCGGGGACAGGAGAGCAGTACTTC. Protein product: CASSAGTGEQYF.

V is TRBV4-2 and J is TRBJ1-2; 9 positions agree with TRBD1. From germline, CDR1 is LGHNA and CDR2 YNFKEQ. The V gene end was trimmed by 9 bases and the J gene end by 4 bases; junction bases not matched to a gene: 9. This CDR3 is built from 14 residues. CDR3 in DNA: TGTGCCAGTTCACAGGGGGCGCAAGGCTATGGCTACACCTTC. It specifies CASSQGAQGYGYTF.

The chain recombines TRBV28 with TRBJ1-2, with unresolved D. Germline CDR1 and CDR2: MDHEN and SYDVKM. The CDR3 is 14 residues long. V lost 3 bases, J lost 1 base, and 9 bases lay in between. The CDR3 here is CASSLGGNNYGYTF. The CDR3 nucleotides read TGTGCCAGCAGTTTGGGCGGGAATAACTATGGCTACACCTTC.

This rearrangement joins TRBV6-1 to TRBJ1-2, with D unclear. V gave up 2 bases and J gave up 6 bases, with 7 bases separating them. Germline lookup yields CDR1 MNHNS and CDR2 SASEGT. The CDR3 totals 12 residues. CDR3 DNA: TGTGCCAGCAGTGAAACGAGCCATGGCTACACCTTC. Translation: CASSETSHGYTF.

The genes are TRBV18 and TRBJ2-2; 10 bases agree with TRBD2. V dropped 2 bases and J dropped 5; count of bases not matched to a gene: 8. The CDR3 covers 17 residues. Looked up from germline, CDR1 is KGHSH and CDR2 is LQKENI. The CDR3 loop reads CASSPTSGGARTGELFF. CDR3 sequence (DNA): TGTGCCAGCTCACCAACGAGCGGGGGGGCCAGAACCGGGGAGCTGTTTTTT.

This clone occurred once. The V call is TRBV6-5, the J call TRBJ2-2; 7 bases agree with TRBD1. V lost 5 bases, J lost 0 bases, and 3 bases stayed unmatched. The CDR3 has 15 amino acids. Germline loops: CDR1 MNHEY, CDR2 SVGAGI. The CDR3 nucleotides are TGTGCCAGCAGTAACAGGGGCGCGAACACCGGGGAGCTGTTTTTT. Translated, it gives CASSNRGANTGELFF.

V is TRBV30 and J is TRBJ1-6, with 7 bases matching TRBD1. Germline assignment: CDR1 GTSNPN and CDR2 SVGIG (reference sequence). V was clipped by 8 bases and J by 4 bases; unmatched bases: 5. The CDR3 extends over 13 amino acids. CDR3 in DNA: TGTGCCACAAGGGACAGTTATAATTCACCCCTCCACTTT. Encoded protein: CATRDSYNSPLHF. Using reference TRBV30 and TRBJ1-6 for the parts outside the CDR3, the full variable domain is SQTIHQWPATLVQPVGSPLSLECTVEGTSNPNLYWYRQAAGRGLQLLFYSVGIGQISSEVPQNLSASRPQDRQFILSSKKLLLSDSGFYLCATRDSYNSPLHFGNGTRLTVT.

This clone has only one observation. V usage is TRBV6-5 and J usage is TRBJ2-2; D might be TRBD1 (6 bases). The CDR3 covers 13 residues. The V end was cut by 7 bases, the J end by 4 bases, with 10 bases between. Germline values: CDR1 MNHEY, CDR2 SVGAGI. The CDR3 here is CASTRQATGELFF. The CDR3 DNA reads as TGTGCCAGCACCCGACAGGCCACCGGGGAGCTGTTTTTT.

With respect to this clone: Different DNA sequences within this sample yield the same CDR3. This sequence joins TRBV19 and TRBJ2-5; TRBD1 is a possible D gene (5 bases). The CDR3 sequence is 13 residues long. The ends were cut back, 3 bases at V and 5 bases at J, with 10 bases in the middle. The germline V gene encodes CDR1 LNHDA and CDR2 SQIVND (reference sequence). The CDR3 sequence is CASSIVSGETQYF. CDR3 nucleotide sequence: TGTGCCAGTAGTATTGTTTCAGGGGAGACCCAGTACTTC.

V usage is TRBV29-1 and J usage is TRBJ2-7; 9 bases are a match to TRBD1. The CDR3 length is 16 residues. Germline CDR1 SQVTM, CDR2 ANQGSEA. Germline trimming cut 0 bases from V and 0 bases from J; bases unmatched to any gene: 6. The CDR3 reads CSVEDIRDRVSYEQYF. CDR3 in DNA: TGCAGCGTTGAAGATATACGGGACAGGGTCTCCTACGAGCAGTACTTC.